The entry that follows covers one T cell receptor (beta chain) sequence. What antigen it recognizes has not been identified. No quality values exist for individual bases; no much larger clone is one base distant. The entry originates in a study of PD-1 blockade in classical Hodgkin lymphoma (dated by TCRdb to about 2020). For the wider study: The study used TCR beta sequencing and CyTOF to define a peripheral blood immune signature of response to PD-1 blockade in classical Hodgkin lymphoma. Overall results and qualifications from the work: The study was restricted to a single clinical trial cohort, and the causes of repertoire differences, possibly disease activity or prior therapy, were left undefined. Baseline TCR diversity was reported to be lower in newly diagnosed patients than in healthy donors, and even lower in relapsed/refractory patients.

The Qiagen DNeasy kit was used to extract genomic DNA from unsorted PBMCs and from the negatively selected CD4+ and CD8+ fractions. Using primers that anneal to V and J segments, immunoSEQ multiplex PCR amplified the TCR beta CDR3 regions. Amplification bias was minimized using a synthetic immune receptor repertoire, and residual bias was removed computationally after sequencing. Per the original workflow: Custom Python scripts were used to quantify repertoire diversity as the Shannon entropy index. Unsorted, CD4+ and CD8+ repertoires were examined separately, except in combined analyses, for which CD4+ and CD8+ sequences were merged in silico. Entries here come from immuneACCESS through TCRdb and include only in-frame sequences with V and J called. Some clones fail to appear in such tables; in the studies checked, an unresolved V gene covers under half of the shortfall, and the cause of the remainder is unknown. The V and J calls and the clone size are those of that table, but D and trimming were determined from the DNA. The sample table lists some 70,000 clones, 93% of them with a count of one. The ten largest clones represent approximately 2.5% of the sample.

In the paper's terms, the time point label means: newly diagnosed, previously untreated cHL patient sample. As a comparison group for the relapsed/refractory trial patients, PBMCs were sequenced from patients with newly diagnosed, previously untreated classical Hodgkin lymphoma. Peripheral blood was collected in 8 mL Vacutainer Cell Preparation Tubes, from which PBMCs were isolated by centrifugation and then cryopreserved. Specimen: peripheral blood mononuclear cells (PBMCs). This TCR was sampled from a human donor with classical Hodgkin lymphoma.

The base sequence is TGTGCCAGCAGTGGACAGGCGGCAAACACCATATATTTT. This encodes CASSGQAANTIYF. Recombination linked TRBV6-5 to TRBJ1-3, with TRBD1 matching 7 junction bases. From the germline V gene, CDR1 is MNHEY and CDR2 is SVGAGI. Clipping removes 5 bases from V and 6 bases from J, with 4 as the unmatched junction base count. CDR3 length: 13 amino acids, cysteine to phenylalanine. The only DNA kept is the CDR3, 39 bases in frame from the first base.